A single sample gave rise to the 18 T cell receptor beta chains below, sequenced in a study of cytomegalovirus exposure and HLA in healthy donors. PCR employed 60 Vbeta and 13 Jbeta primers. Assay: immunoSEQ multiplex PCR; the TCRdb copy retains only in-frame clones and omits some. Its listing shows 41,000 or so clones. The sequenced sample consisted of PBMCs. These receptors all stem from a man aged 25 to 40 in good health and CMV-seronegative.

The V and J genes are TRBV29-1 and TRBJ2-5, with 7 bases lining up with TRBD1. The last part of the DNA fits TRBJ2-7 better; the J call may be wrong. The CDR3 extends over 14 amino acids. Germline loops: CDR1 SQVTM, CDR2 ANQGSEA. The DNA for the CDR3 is TGCAGCGTTTCGACCGGGACAGCCTCCTACGAGCAGTACTTC. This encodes CSVSTGTASYEQYF.

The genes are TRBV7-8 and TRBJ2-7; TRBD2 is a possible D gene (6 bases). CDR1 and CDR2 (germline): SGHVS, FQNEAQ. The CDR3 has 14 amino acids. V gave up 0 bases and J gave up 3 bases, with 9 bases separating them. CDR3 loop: CASSLATGSYEQYF. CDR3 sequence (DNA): TGTGCCAGCAGCTTAGCCACCGGGAGCTACGAGCAGTACTTC.

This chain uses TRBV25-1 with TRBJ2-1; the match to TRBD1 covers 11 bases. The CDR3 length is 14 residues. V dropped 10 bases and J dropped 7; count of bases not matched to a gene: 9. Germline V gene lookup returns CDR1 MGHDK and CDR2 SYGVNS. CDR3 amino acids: CATTPGTGGNEQFF. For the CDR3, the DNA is TGTGCCACTACACCCGGGACAGGGGGGAATGAGCAGTTCTTC.

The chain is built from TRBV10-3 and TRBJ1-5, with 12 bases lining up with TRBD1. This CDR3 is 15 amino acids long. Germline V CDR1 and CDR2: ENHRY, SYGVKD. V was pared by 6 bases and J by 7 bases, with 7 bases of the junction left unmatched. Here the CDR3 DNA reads TGTGCCATCAGCAACCGGGACAGGGGGCGGCAGCCCCAGCATTTT. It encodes CAISNRDRGRQPQHF.

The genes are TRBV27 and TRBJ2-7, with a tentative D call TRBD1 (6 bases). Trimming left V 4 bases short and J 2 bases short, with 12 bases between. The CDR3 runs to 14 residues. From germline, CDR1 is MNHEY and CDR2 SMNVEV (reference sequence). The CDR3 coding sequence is TGTGCCAGCAGTTCCCTGACAGGCGCCTACGAGCAGTACTTC. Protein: CASSSLTGAYEQYF.

The CDR3 spells CASSLASGTSGAYEQYF. CDR3 nucleotides: TGTGCCAGCAGCTTGGCGTCCGGGACTAGCGGGGCCTACGAGCAGTACTTC. This chain links TRBV5-5 with TRBJ2-7; TRBD2 matches at 13 bases. The CDR3 has 17 amino acids. V lost 0 bases and J lost 2; bases outside the gene matches: 5. The V gene's germline CDR1 is SGHKS and CDR2 YYEKEE (reference sequence).

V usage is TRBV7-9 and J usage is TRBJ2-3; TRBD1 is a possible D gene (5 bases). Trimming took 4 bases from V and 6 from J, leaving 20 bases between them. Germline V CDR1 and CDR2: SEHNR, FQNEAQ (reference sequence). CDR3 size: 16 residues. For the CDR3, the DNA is TGTGCCAGCAGCTCCCAATTGGGGCGAACCTGGGATACGCAGTATTTT. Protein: CASSSQLGRTWDTQYF.

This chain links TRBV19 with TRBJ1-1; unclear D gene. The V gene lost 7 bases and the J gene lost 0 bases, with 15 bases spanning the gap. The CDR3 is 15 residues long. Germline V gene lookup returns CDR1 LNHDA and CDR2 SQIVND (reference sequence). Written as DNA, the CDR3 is TGTGCCAGTACCTATTCCGTACAGCTGAACACTGAAGCTTTCTTT. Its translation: CASTYSVQLNTEAFF.

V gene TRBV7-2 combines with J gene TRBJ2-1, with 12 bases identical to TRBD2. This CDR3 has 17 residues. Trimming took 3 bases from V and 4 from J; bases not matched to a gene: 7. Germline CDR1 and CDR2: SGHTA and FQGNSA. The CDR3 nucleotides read TGTGCCAGCAGCTTGTCGACTAGCGGGGGTGGGTACAATGAGCAGTTCTTC. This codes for CASSLSTSGGGYNEQFF.

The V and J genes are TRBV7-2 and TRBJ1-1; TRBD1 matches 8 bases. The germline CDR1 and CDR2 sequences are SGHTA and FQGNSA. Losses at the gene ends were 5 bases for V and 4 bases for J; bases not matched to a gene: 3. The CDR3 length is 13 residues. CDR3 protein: CASSRTGSTEAFF. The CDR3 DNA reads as TGTGCCAGCAGCAGGACAGGGTCCACTGAAGCTTTCTTT. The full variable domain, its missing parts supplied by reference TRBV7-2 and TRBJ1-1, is GAGVSQSPSNKVTEKGKDVELRCDPISGHTALYWYRQSLGQGLEFLIYFQGNSAPDKSGLPSDRFSAERTGGSVSTLTIQRTQQEDSAVYLCASSRTGSTEAFFGQGTRLTVV.

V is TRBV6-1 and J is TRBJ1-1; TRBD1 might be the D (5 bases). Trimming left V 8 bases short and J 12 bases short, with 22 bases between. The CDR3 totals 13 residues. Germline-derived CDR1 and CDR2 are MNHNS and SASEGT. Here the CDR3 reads CASPDNSDPRSFF. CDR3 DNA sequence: TGTGCCAGCCCGGACAATTCAGACCCCCGTTCTTTCTTT.

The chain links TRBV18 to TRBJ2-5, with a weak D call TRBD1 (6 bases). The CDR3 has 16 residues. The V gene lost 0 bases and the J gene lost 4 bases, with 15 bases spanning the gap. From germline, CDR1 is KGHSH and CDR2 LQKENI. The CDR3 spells CASSPPLLLGAETQYF. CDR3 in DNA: TGTGCCAGCTCACCACCACTCCTTTTGGGGGCAGAGACCCAGTACTTC.

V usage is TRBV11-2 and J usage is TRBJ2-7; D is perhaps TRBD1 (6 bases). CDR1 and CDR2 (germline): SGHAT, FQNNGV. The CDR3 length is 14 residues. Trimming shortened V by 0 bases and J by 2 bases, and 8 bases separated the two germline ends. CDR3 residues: CASSLEGAAYEQYF. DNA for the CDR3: TGTGCCAGCAGCTTAGAGGGGGCAGCCTACGAGCAGTACTTC.

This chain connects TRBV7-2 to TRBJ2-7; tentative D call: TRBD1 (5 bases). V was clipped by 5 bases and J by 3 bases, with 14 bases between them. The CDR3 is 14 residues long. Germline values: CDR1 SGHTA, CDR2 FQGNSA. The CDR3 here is CASSPTAGNYEQYF. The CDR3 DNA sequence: TGTGCCAGCAGCCCTACTGCAGGGAACTACGAGCAGTACTTC.

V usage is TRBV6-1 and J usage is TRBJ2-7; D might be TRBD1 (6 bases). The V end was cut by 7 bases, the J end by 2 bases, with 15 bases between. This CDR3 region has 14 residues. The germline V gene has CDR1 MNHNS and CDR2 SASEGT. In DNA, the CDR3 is TGTGCCAGCATTTCCATCCAGGGGACCTACGAGCAGTACTTC. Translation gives CASISIQGTYEQYF.

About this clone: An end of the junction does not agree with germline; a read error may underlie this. DNA for the CDR3: TGTGCTAGCAGCGGCGCGGGGGGGAGCGGGGCCCAGTACTTC. Translated: CASSGAGGSGAQYF. The chain combines TRBV7-7 with TRBJ2-5, with 9 positions matching TRBD2. Looked up from germline, CDR1 is SSHAT and CDR2 is FNYEAQ (reference sequence). The CDR3 covers 14 residues.

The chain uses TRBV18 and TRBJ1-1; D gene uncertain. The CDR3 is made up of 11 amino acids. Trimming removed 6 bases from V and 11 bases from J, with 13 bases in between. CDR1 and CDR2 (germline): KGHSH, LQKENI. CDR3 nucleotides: TGTGCCAGCTCCCCGGGATATGTGGCTTTCTTT. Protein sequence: CASSPGYVAFF.

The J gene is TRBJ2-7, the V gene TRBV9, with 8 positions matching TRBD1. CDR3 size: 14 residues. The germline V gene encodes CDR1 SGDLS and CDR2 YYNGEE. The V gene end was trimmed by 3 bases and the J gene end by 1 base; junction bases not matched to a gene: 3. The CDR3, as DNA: TGTGCCAGCAGCGGACAGGGGATTTCCTACGAGCAGTACTTC. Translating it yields CASSGQGISYEQYF.